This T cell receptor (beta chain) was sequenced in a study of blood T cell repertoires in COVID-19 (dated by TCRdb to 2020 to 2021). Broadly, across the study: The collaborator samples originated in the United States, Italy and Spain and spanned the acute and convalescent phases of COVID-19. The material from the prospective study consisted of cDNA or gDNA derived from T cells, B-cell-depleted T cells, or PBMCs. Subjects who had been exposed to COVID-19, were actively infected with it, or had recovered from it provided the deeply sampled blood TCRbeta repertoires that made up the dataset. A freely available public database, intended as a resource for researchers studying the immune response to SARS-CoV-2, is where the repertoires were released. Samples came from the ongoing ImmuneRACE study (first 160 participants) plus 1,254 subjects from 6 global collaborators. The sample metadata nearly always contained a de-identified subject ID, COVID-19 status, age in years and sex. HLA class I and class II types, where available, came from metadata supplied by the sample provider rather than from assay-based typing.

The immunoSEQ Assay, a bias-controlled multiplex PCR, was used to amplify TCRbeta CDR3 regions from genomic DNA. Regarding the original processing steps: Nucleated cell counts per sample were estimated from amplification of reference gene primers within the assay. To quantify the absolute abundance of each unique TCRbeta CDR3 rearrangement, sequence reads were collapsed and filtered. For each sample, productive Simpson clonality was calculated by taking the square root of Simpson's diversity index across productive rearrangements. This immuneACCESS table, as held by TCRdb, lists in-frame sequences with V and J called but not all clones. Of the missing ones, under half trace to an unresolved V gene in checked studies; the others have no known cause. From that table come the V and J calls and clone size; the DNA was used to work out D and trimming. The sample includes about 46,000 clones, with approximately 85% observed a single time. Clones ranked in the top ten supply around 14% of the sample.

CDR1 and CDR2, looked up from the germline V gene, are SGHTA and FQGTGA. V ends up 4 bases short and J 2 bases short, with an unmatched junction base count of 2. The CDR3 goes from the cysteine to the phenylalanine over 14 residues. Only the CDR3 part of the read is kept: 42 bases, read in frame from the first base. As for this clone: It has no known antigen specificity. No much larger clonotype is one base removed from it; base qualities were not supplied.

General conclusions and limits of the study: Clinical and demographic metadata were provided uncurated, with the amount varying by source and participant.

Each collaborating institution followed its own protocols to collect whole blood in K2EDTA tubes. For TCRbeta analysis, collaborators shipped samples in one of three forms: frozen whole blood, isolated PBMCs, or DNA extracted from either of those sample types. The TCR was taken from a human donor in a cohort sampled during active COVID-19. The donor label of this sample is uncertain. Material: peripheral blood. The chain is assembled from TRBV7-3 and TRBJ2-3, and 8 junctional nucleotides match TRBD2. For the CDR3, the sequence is CASSSGGATDTQYF. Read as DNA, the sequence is TGTGCCAGCAGCTCCGGGGGGGCCACAGATACGCAGTATTTT.